The entry below describes one T cell receptor beta chain. The antigen remains unidentified. This sample stems from a study of long-term antiretroviral therapy in people with HIV. Running of the v3.0 immunoSEQ assay took place at survey level. TCRdb keeps only in-frame clones here, not all; method: immunoSEQ multiplex PCR. This table has around 30,000 clones, around 85% appearing once. Regarding the study as a whole: Clones expanded before ART dominated the repertoire at all time points.

Specimens retained 1-10 million cryopreserved PBMC preceding DNA extraction. The specimen comprised unsorted PBMCs, sampled 2.3 years after starting antiretroviral therapy. The sequence derives from a man aged 35 to 55 with HIV.

CDR3 residues: CASSPGTAYEQYF. CDR3 sequence (DNA): TGTGCCAGCTCACCAGGGACAGCCTACGAGCAGTACTTC. The chain has TRBV18 and TRBJ2-7, with 7 bases matching TRBD1. CDR1 KGHSH and CDR2 LQKENI come from the germline V gene. The CDR3 is 13 amino acids. The ends lost 2 bases at V and 2 bases at J; junction bases unmatched: 0. The whole variable domain, filled in from reference TRBV18 and TRBJ2-7, reads NAGVMQNPRHLVRRRGQEARLRCSPMKGHSHVYWYRQLPEEGLKFMVYLQKENIIDESGMPKERFSAEFPKEGPSILRIQQVVRGDSAAYFCASSPGTAYEQYFGPGTRLTVT.